These 29 T cell receptor beta chains share one sample of origin, sequenced in a study of cytomegalovirus exposure and HLA in healthy donors. 60 Vbeta and 13 Jbeta primers were used in PCR. Using immunoSEQ multiplex PCR, the repertoire was profiled, and TCRdb retains in-frame clones only, with some absent. The sample carries 130,000 to 150,000 clones, about four fifths recorded once. The sequenced sample consisted of PBMCs. These receptors came from a woman aged 40 to 50 in good health and CMV-seropositive.

The rearrangement joins TRBV19 to TRBJ2-7, with 8 bases that match TRBD1. Germline V gene data show CDR1 as LNHDA and CDR2 as SQIVND (reference sequence). V trimming: 5 bases; J trimming: 4 bases; junction bases outside the gene matches: 13. The CDR3 is made up of 16 amino acids. CDR3 region: CASSGAGGLRQYEQYF. The CDR3 coding sequence is TGTGCCAGTAGTGGGGCAGGGGGCCTTCGCCAATACGAGCAGTACTTC. Looking up the rest from reference TRBV19 and TRBJ2-7 gives the full variable domain: DGGITQSPKYLFRKEGQNVTLSCEQNLNHDAMYWYRQDPGQGLRLIYYSQIVNDFQKGDIAEGYSVSREKKESFPLTVTSAQKNPTAFYLCASSGAGGLRQYEQYFGPGTRLTVT.

This clone was picked up a small number of times. The J gene is TRBJ2-5, the V gene TRBV5-4; TRBD2 agrees at 8 bases. With 8 bases clipped from V and 5 bases from J, the junction kept 11 bases outside the gene matches. The CDR3 spans 14 residues. Germline V CDR1 and CDR2: SGHNT, YYREEE (reference sequence). The CDR3 sequence: CASRRAGGGETQYF. In nucleotides, the CDR3 is TGTGCCAGTCGCCGGGCGGGAGGTGGGGAGACCCAGTACTTC.

V usage is TRBV28 and J usage is TRBJ2-7; TRBD1 matches at 8 bases. Germline-derived CDR1 and CDR2 are MDHEN and SYDVKM. The CDR3 contains 12 residues. The J segment lost 7 bases and the V segment lost 7 bases, leaving 6 bases of the junction unmatched. CDR3 region: CASTDRVGEQYF. Here the CDR3 DNA reads TGTGCCAGCACGGACAGGGTTGGGGAGCAGTACTTC.

V gene TRBV28 combines with J gene TRBJ1-5, with D possibly being TRBD1 (5 bases). Germline assignment: CDR1 MDHEN and CDR2 SYDVKM. V was trimmed by 6 bases and J by 1 base, leaving 22 bases between them. CDR3 length: 18 amino acids. This CDR3 is CASRPLYGGKRSNQPQHF. The CDR3 DNA follows: TGTGCCAGCAGACCCCTTTACGGGGGGAAAAGGAGCAATCAGCCCCAGCATTTT.

This chain links TRBV5-1 with TRBJ2-5, with D perhaps TRBD2 (6 bases). V gave up 4 bases and J gave up 2 bases, with 12 bases separating them. Per the germline V gene, CDR1 is SGHRS and CDR2 is YFSETQ. This CDR3 has 14 amino acids. The CDR3 DNA sequence: TGCGCCAGCAGCAGGTGGACTACTCAAGAGACCCAGTACTTC. This translates into CASSRWTTQETQYF.

The gene calls are TRBV14 and TRBJ2-1; 13 positions match TRBD2. Germline V gene data show CDR1 as SGHDN and CDR2 as FVKESK. The length of the CDR3 is 16 residues. V shed 5 bases and J 6 bases; nucleotides not matched to a gene: 7. CDR3 DNA: TGTGCCAGCAGCATCTTACGGACTAGCGGGAGCAATGAGCAGTTCTTC. This translates into CASSILRTSGSNEQFF.

Worth noting for this clone: Other DNA sequences in the same sample also yield this CDR3. The genes are TRBV9 and TRBJ2-7; TRBD2 aligns across 8 bases. V trimming: 0 bases; J trimming: 3 bases; junction bases outside the gene matches: 5. CDR3 length: 15 residues. CDR1 is SGDLS, CDR2 YYNGEE, per germline. CDR3 DNA sequence: TGTGCCAGCAGCGTAGCCGGGACTAGGGACTACGAGCAGTACTTC. It yields the protein CASSVAGTRDYEQYF.

This clone has only one observation. This chain uses TRBV18 with TRBJ1-1, with no clear D. Trimming took 6 bases from V and 1 from J, leaving 9 bases between them. The CDR3 has 13 residues. Per the germline V gene, CDR1 is KGHSH and CDR2 is LQKENI. The CDR3 reads CASSLTENTEAFF. DNA for the CDR3: TGTGCCAGCTCGCTTACAGAGAACACTGAAGCTTTCTTT.

In this sample, this clone turned up a few times. This chain uses TRBV7-2 with TRBJ2-5; D is perhaps TRBD2 (6 bases). CDR1 and CDR2 (germline): SGHTA, FQGNSA. Trimming left V 5 bases short and J 8 bases short, with 12 bases between. The CDR3 sequence is 12 residues long. Here the CDR3 reads CASSPGGTTQYF. For the CDR3, the DNA is TGTGCCAGCAGCCCAGGCGGGACCACCCAGTACTTC.

This rearrangement joins TRBV28 to TRBJ2-5; no reliable D call. The J call may be incorrect, as the DNA end agrees better with TRBJ2-7. The CDR3 runs to 13 residues. Germline assignment: CDR1 MDHEN and CDR2 SYDVKM. CDR3 in DNA: TGTGCCAGCAGTGCCCAGGCCGCCTACGAGCAGTACTTC. Protein product: CASSAQAAYEQYF.

The V call is TRBV11-2, the J call TRBJ2-1; weak D call: TRBD2 (5 bases). This CDR3 region has 14 residues. Trimming shortened V by 4 bases and J by 7 bases, and 14 bases separated the two germline ends. Germline CDR1 is SGHAT and CDR2 is FQNNGV. This CDR3 is CASSYPSSGNEQFF. The CDR3 coding sequence is TGTGCCAGCAGCTACCCTTCGTCGGGGAATGAGCAGTTCTTC.

This chain joins TRBV7-8 and TRBJ1-5, with 8 bases matching TRBD1. The germline V gene encodes CDR1 SGHVS and CDR2 FQNEAQ. The ends lost 2 bases at V and 7 bases at J; junction bases unmatched: 7. This CDR3 is built from 15 residues. CDR3 protein: CASSLSTGGGQPQHF. CDR3 nucleotide sequence: TGTGCCAGCAGCTTAAGTACAGGGGGGGGACAGCCCCAGCATTTT.

The chain joins TRBV30 to TRBJ2-4, with 7 bases aligning to TRBD2. The CDR3 is 15 residues long. Germline V lookup: CDR1 GTSNPN, CDR2 SVGIG (reference sequence). The ends lost 0 bases at V and 9 bases at J; junction bases unmatched: 11. The CDR3 loop is CAWSVIKGKRGIQYF. The CDR3 region has the DNA TGTGCCTGGAGTGTAATCAAGGGAAAGCGGGGCATTCAGTACTTC.

The chain uses TRBV7-7 and TRBJ2-5; the match to TRBD2 covers 8 bases. Germline CDR1 reads SSHAT; CDR2 reads FNYEAQ (reference sequence). The CDR3 extends over 16 amino acids. Trimming at V came to 4 bases and at J to 5 bases, leaving 12 bases not matched to a gene. The chain's CDR3 is CASSWGRAGGPETQYF. The DNA for the CDR3 is TGTGCCAGCAGCTGGGGGCGGGCGGGAGGTCCCGAGACCCAGTACTTC. Together with reference TRBV7-7 and TRBJ2-5, the CDR3 gives the full variable domain: GAGVSQSPRYKVTKRGQDVTLRCDPISSHATLYWYQQALGQGPEFLTYFNYEAQPDKSGLPSDRFSAERPEGSISTLTIQRTEQRDSAMYRCASSWGRAGGPETQYFGPGTRLLVL.

The chain carries TRBV7-8 and TRBJ2-2, with a possible D match to TRBD1 (5 bases). CDR1 is SGHVS and CDR2 is FQNEAQ in the germline V gene. The CDR3 contains 16 residues. Trimming took off 5 bases at V and 1 base at J, with 14 bases between the two ends. The CDR3 sequence is CASSLIGQGNTGELFF. Here the CDR3 DNA reads TGTGCCAGCAGCCTAATAGGGCAGGGGAACACCGGGGAGCTGTTTTTT.

The V call is TRBV5-8, the J call TRBJ2-7, with D perhaps TRBD2 (6 bases). V shed 8 bases and J shed 4 bases, with 10 bases lying between them. There are 11 residues in the CDR3. Germline CDR1 reads SGHTS; CDR2 reads YDEGEE. The CDR3 sequence is CASERVYEQYF. The DNA for the CDR3 is TGTGCCAGTGAGCGGGTTTACGAGCAGTACTTC.

The gene calls are TRBV7-2 and TRBJ2-7; 12 nucleotides align to TRBD2. From germline, CDR1 is SGHTA and CDR2 FQGNSA. There are 16 residues in the CDR3. Unmatched junction bases numbered 2, after V lost 0 bases and J lost 2 bases. In DNA form, the CDR3 reads TGTGCCAGCAGCTTAGCGACTAGCGGGGGAACCTACGAGCAGTACTTC. This gives the protein CASSLATSGGTYEQYF.

The chain carries TRBV4-2 and TRBJ1-6; D perhaps matches TRBD1 (6 bases). Per germline, CDR1 LGHNA and CDR2 YNFKEQ. The ends were cut back, 0 bases at V and 6 bases at J, with 12 bases in the middle. CDR3 length equals 16 residues. For the CDR3, the DNA is TGTGCCAGCAGCCAAGATGGGACAAGGGGTAATTCACCCCTCCACTTT. Protein: CASSQDGTRGNSPLHF.

J is TRBJ2-1 and V is TRBV21-1; the DNA was not compared with TRBD2, the D call given in the table. TRBV21-1 is given as a pseudogene. The CDR3 sequence is 19 residues long. CDR3 residues: CASGPGLAGPGLSYNEQFF. CDR3 in DNA: TGTGCCAGCGGACCGGGACTAGCGGGTCCCGGCCTCTCCTACAATGAGCAGTTCTTC.

V gene TRBV6-5 combines with J gene TRBJ2-2, with 10 bases fitting TRBD1. V dropped 2 bases and J dropped 7; count of bases not matched to a gene: 1. The germline gives CDR1 MNHEY, CDR2 SVGAGI. CDR3 length: 14 residues. The CDR3 sequence: CASSYGTGDGELFF. The CDR3 DNA reads TGTGCCAGCAGTTACGGGACAGGGGACGGGGAGCTGTTTTTT.

The chain uses TRBV28 and TRBJ2-5; TRBD1 aligns across 8 bases. The assigned J gene may be wrong: the sequence end matches TRBJ2-7 better. CDR1 and CDR2 from the germline V gene are MDHEN and SYDVKM. The CDR3 spans 15 residues. CDR3 coding DNA: TGTGCCAGCAGTTTTTCATCAGGGGGCAAATACGAGCAGTACTTC. It codes for CASSFSSGGKYEQYF.

The genes are TRBV9 and TRBJ2-3, with D perhaps TRBD1 (7 bases). This CDR3 is built from 16 residues. The V and J ends lost 4 bases and 1 base respectively, with 16 bases between them. Germline CDR1 and CDR2: SGDLS and YYNGEE. This CDR3 is CASSPRGGGGTDTQYF. CDR3 sequence (DNA): TGTGCCAGCAGCCCCCGAGGGGGCGGGGGCACAGATACGCAGTATTTT.

This rearrangement joins TRBV28 to TRBJ2-7; 7 bases agree with TRBD1. Per germline, CDR1 MDHEN and CDR2 SYDVKM. The CDR3 runs to 15 residues. Trimming removed 7 bases from V and 3 bases from J; junction bases left unmatched: 12. The CDR3 sequence is CASTLRGQRIYEQYF. The CDR3 nucleotides are TGTGCCAGCACCCTCAGGGGACAGAGGATCTACGAGCAGTACTTC.

The table lists this clone with a few counts. A junction end diverges from the germline sequence, so it may reflect a read error. The chain couples TRBV11-2 to TRBJ2-2; 9 positions agree with TRBD1. Per germline, CDR1 SGHAT and CDR2 FQNNGV. The CDR3 has 15 amino acids. CDR3: CASSSGQGNNGELFF. DNA for the CDR3: TGTGCCAGCAGCTCAGGACAGGGGAACAACGGGGAGCTGTTTTTT.

The chain uses TRBV6-1 and TRBJ2-3; D is unresolved. CDR3 size: 13 residues. Trimming pared 7 bases from V and 2 bases from J, leaving 10 bases between. Germline V gene data show CDR1 as MNHNS and CDR2 as SASEGT. CDR3 DNA sequence: TGTGCCAGCATATTACAGAACACAGATACGCAGTATTTT. Translating it yields CASILQNTDTQYF.

This chain connects TRBV28 to TRBJ1-1; D not certain. Germline assignment: CDR1 MDHEN and CDR2 SYDVKM. The CDR3 loop spans 14 amino acids. Trimming took off 5 bases at V and 5 bases at J, with 15 bases between the two ends. CDR3 sequence reads: CASSARHPGTEAFF. CDR3 sequence (DNA): TGTGCCAGCAGTGCCCGACACCCAGGTACTGAAGCTTTCTTT.

This clone was counted a single time. The V call is TRBV4-2, the J call TRBJ2-1, with 7 bases lining up with TRBD2. The CDR3 extends over 14 amino acids. Germline V CDR1 and CDR2: LGHNA, YNFKEQ. With 1 base clipped from V and 7 bases from J, the junction kept 4 bases outside the gene matches. CDR3 bases: TGTGCCAGCAGCCAAGGAGGGACTAATAATGAGCAGTTCTTC. It yields the protein CASSQGGTNNEQFF.

The rearrangement links TRBV4-2 to TRBJ2-3; D is undetermined. The CDR3 sequence is 14 residues long. Trimming stripped 1 base from V and 1 base from J, with 6 bases between. CDR1 is LGHNA and CDR2 is YNFKEQ in the germline V gene. The CDR3 DNA reads TGTGCCAGCAGCCAAGTTGCGGGCACAGATACGCAGTATTTT. This encodes CASSQVAGTDTQYF.

This clone showed up just once. The CDR3 DNA reads TGCGCCAGTTCCGTACTAGCGGGGGGCGGGAGCACAGATACGCAGTATTTT. Its translation: CASSVLAGGGSTDTQYF. This chain joins TRBV4-1 and TRBJ2-3, with 12 positions matching TRBD2. Germline V gene lookup returns CDR1 MGHRA and CDR2 YSYEKL. Trimming at V came to 9 bases and at J to 0 bases, leaving 10 bases not matched to a gene. The CDR3 spans 17 residues.